Here is one T cell receptor (beta chain) with its context. The entry originates in a study of blood T cell repertoires in COVID-19. Background on the study: T cells, B-cell-depleted T cells, or PBMCs supplied cDNA or gDNA.

The CDR3 contains 13 residues. Germline CDR1 ENHRY, CDR2 SYGVKD. Between the trimmed V and J ends, which lost 7 bases and 7 bases, there was a span of 17 bases. Original handling: Researchers report that nucleated cell counts were estimated from reference gene primer amplification. Libraries were prepared by immunoSEQ multiplex PCR; TCRdb keeps only in-frame clonotypes and omits some of them. V, J and clone size are taken as reported in that table, and D and trimming were inferred from the DNA itself. The table lists about 220,000 clones, roughly 80% of them singletons. Sequenced: peripheral blood. This receptor was obtained from a young woman who had recovered from COVID-19. The chain carries TRBV10-3 and TRBJ2-7; possibly TRBD2 for D (6 bases). DNA for the CDR3: TGTGCCATCACAAGGGACTTACTGGGGGAGCAGTACTTC. This translates into CAITRDLLGEQYF.